A selection of T cell receptor beta chains follows, all from one sample in a study of TIL therapy for anti-PD-1-resistant metastatic lung cancer. Assay: immunoSEQ multiplex PCR; the TCRdb copy retains only in-frame clones and omits some. The sample shows 35,000 to 55,000 clones, 79% of them seen only once. The material sequenced was blood, taken at baseline. The receptors come from a man between 65 and 79 years old with non-small cell lung cancer. Both conserved end residues are part of each CDR3. Each record gives: V gene, J gene, D gene, clone size, CDR3 DNA, CDR3 protein. A D gene is named only where the DNA matches it firmly. Size is omitted from some rows. Given values are once, few, many or a class for expanded clones.

TRBV5-1,TRBJ1-3,NA,NA,TGCGCCAGCAGTGAGAGCTCTGGAAACACCATATATTTT,CASSESSGNTIYF
TRBV7-9,TRBJ1-3,NA,few,TGTGCCAGCAGGAGCTCTGGAAACACCATATATTTT,CASRSSGNTIYF
TRBV5-1,TRBJ1-2,TRBD1,NA,TGCGCCAGCAGCTTGCGATCCAGGGGGGACGGTAACTATGGCTACACCTTC,CASSLRSRGDGNYGYTF
TRBV5-8,TRBJ2-1,NA,NA,TGTGCCAGCAGCTTGGAAGACTACAATGAGCAGTTCTTC,CASSLEDYNEQFF
TRBV10-3,TRBJ1-5,TRBD1,NA,TGTGCCATCGGGGAAAACAGGGGAGACCAGCCCCAGCATTTT,CAIGENRGDQPQHF
TRBV11-2,TRBJ2-1,NA,NA,TGTGCCAGCAGCTTAGACAGGGGCAATGAGCAGTTCTTC,CASSLDRGNEQFF
TRBV9,TRBJ2-5,TRBD2,NA,TGTGCCAGCAGCGGGGCACTAGCGGGAGGTTTGCAAGAGACCCAGTACTTC,CASSGALAGGLQETQYF
TRBV19,TRBJ2-5,NA,NA,TGTGCCAGTAGTATGGAAGAGACCCAGTACTTC,CASSMEETQYF
TRBV11-2,TRBJ2-1,NA,NA,TGTGCCAGCTGGGGGGACAATGAGCAGTTCTTC,CASWGDNEQFF
TRBV7-9,TRBJ2-2,TRBD2,NA,TGTGCCAGCAGCCATCACGGGAGCGGGATAAACACCGGGGAGCTGTTTTTT,CASSHHGSGINTGELFF
TRBV9,TRBJ1-5,TRBD1,NA,TGTGCCAGCAGCGGACCCGGGACAGGGTCAGGTCAGCCCCAGCATTTT,CASSGPGTGSGQPQHF
TRBV5-1,TRBJ1-1,TRBD1,few,TGCGCCAGCAGCTTGGGGACAGGGAGCACTGAAGCTTTCTTT,CASSLGTGSTEAFF
TRBV30,TRBJ1-6,NA,NA,TGTGCCTGGAGCACGACGACTTCACCCCTCCACTTT,CAWSTTTSPLHF
TRBV28,TRBJ2-2,NA,NA,TGTGCCAGCAAGGGACTTTACACCGGGGAGCTGTTTTTT,CASKGLYTGELFF
TRBV30,TRBJ1-1,NA,NA,TGTGCCTGGAGTGTAATTGAAGCTTTCTTT,CAWSVIEAFF
TRBV7-8,TRBJ1-3,TRBD1,once,TGTGCCAGCAGCGAAGGGACAGGGGGATTCGGAAACACCATATATTTT,CASSEGTGGFGNTIYF
TRBV29-1,TRBJ2-7,TRBD2,NA,TGCAGCGTTACTAGCGGGGCCTACGAGCAGTACTTC,CSVTSGAYEQYF
TRBV27,TRBJ1-2,NA,NA,TGTGCCAGCAGGGACTGGTGGGGCTACACCTTC,CASRDWWGYTF
TRBV30,TRBJ2-7,TRBD2,NA,TGTGCCTGGAGTGGAAGTGGGGGTAGCGGGAGTCTCTACGAGCAGTACTTC,CAWSGSGGSGSLYEQYF
TRBV15,TRBJ1-3,TRBD1,NA,TGTGCCACCAGCAGTTCCCCGGGACAGGGGGCAGACACCATATATTTT,CATSSSPGQGADTIYF
TRBV7-8,TRBJ2-7,NA,NA,TGTGCCAGCAGCCCCCTCCCACTGGACTCCTACGAGCAGTACTTC,CASSPLPLDSYEQYF
TRBV19,TRBJ2-3,TRBD2,NA,TGTGCCAGTAGTGTTAGCGGGATCGGCACAGATACGCAGTATTTT,CASSVSGIGTDTQYF
TRBV19,TRBJ1-5,NA,NA,NA,CASSTLGVQPQHF
TRBV5-1,TRBJ2-2,TRBD2,NA,TGCGCCAGCAGCTTCCTAGCGGGAGATAACACCGGGGAGCTGTTTTTT,CASSFLAGDNTGELFF
TRBV19,TRBJ2-7,NA,NA,TGTGCCAGTAGTAGGGGATATCCCAACTACGAGCAGTACTTC,CASSRGYPNYEQYF
TRBV6-1,TRBJ2-1,TRBD2,NA,TGTGCCAGCAGTGAAGGGGCTAGCGGAGGCTACAATGAGCAGTTCTTC,CASSEGASGGYNEQFF
TRBV27,TRBJ2-7,TRBD2,NA,TGTGCCAGCACGCCGGGACTAGCTAGAAACGAGCAGTACTTC,CASTPGLARNEQYF
TRBV4-1,TRBJ2-3,NA,NA,TGCGCCAGCAGCCAAGATCGAACCCTCGCCGATACGCAGTATTTT,CASSQDRTLADTQYF
TRBV19,TRBJ1-5,NA,NA,TGTGCCAGTAGTATAAATAACGGAGATCAGCCCCAGCATTTT,CASSINNGDQPQHF
TRBV19,TRBJ1-2,NA,NA,TGTGCCAGTAGTGCCCAAGGGGGGACACGAGCTAACTATGGCTACACCTTC,CASSAQGGTRANYGYTF
TRBV5-1,TRBJ2-3,TRBD1,once,TGCGCCAGCAGCCCGGGGACAGGGTCCGATACGCAGTATTTT,CASSPGTGSDTQYF
TRBV5-4,TRBJ2-4,TRBD2,NA,TGTGCCAGCAGCTTGGGGACTAGCGGGACTAGTAAAAACATTCAGTACTTC,CASSLGTSGTSKNIQYF
TRBV6-5,TRBJ2-1,TRBD2,NA,TGTGCCAGCAGTCACACTAGCGGGTCCTACAATGAGCAGTTCTTC,CASSHTSGSYNEQFF
TRBV5-1,TRBJ1-1,NA,NA,TGCGCCAGCAGCTTGCTGGGGTCGTACACTGAAGCTTTCTTT,CASSLLGSYTEAFF
TRBV19,TRBJ1-2,TRBD1,few,TGTGCCAGTAGTCCGTGGGACAGGGGGCCCGATGGCTACACCTTC,CASSPWDRGPDGYTF
TRBV4-2,TRBJ1-2,TRBD1,NA,TGTGCCAGCAGCCAAGTTTTGGGAGGACAGGGGATACAGGGCTACACCTTC,CASSQVLGGQGIQGYTF
TRBV29-1,TRBJ1-3,TRBD1,NA,TGCAGCGCTATACAGGGGGGAGGAAACACCATATATTTT,CSAIQGGGNTIYF
TRBV5-1,TRBJ2-5,NA,NA,TGCGCCAGCAGCTTGGAGTCGCGAGGGGGGACCCAGTACTTC,CASSLESRGGTQYF
TRBV6-1,TRBJ2-3,NA,NA,TGTGCCAGCAGTGCAAGCGGTACTCACACAGATACGCAGTATTTT,CASSASGTHTDTQYF
TRBV6-1,TRBJ1-1,NA,NA,TGTGCCAGCAGTGAAACCAGGGGCCCAATGAACACTGAAGCTTTCTTT,CASSETRGPMNTEAFF
TRBV6-5,TRBJ2-7,TRBD2,once,TGTGCCAGCAGCCGACTAGCGGGCGGCTCCTACGAGCAGTACTTC,CASSRLAGGSYEQYF
TRBV5-4,TRBJ1-6,NA,NA,TGTGCCAGCAGCTTGGGTGGGCAGGGTCAGTCCTATAATTCACCCCTCCACTTT,CASSLGGQGQSYNSPLHF
TRBV11-2,TRBJ2-7,TRBD2,NA,TGTGCCAGCAGCCGGTTGGGAGGGACGGGTTCCTACGAGCAGTACTTC,CASSRLGGTGSYEQYF